These 12 T cell receptor beta chains were all obtained from the same sample, sequenced in a study of cytomegalovirus exposure and HLA in healthy donors. 60 Vbeta and 13 Jbeta primers were used in PCR. Only in-frame clones appear in the TCRdb table, and some are missing; sequencing was by immunoSEQ multiplex PCR. The data contain some 150,000 clones, 75% to 85% of them singletons. The sample consisted of PBMCs. The receptor set was obtained from a man in his fifties or sixties in good health and CMV-seropositive.

The V gene is TRBV20-1, the J gene TRBJ2-1, with unresolved D. V was trimmed by 4 bases and J by 4 bases, leaving 5 bases between them. Germline V gives CDR1 DFQATT, CDR2 SNEGSKA (reference sequence). This CDR3 is 11 amino acids long. The CDR3 DNA reads as TGCAGTGCTACAGGATACAATGAGCAGTTCTTC. Amino acid sequence: CSATGYNEQFF.

CDR3 sequence: CASSPEPSGSYNEQFF. CDR3 coding DNA: TGTGCCAGCAGCCCTGAACCAAGCGGGAGTTACAATGAGCAGTTCTTC. The V call is TRBV7-6, the J call TRBJ2-1, with 8 bases aligning to TRBD2. Germline CDR1 is SGHVS and CDR2 is FNYEAQ. Trimming removed 5 bases from V and 4 bases from J; junction bases left unmatched: 10. The CDR3 length is 16 residues.

This chain links TRBV5-4 with TRBJ2-5; 7 nucleotides agree with TRBD2. The DNA end is a closer match to TRBJ2-7, so the J assignment may be wrong. CDR3 length equals 16 residues. Germline loops: CDR1 SGHNT, CDR2 YYREEE (reference sequence). This CDR3 is CASSLGGSGTAYEQYF. CDR3 sequence (DNA): TGTGCCAGCAGCTTGGGGGGGAGCGGGACCGCCTACGAGCAGTACTTC.

Here the CDR3 reads CASSYSPGGLGEQYF. As DNA, the CDR3 is TGTGCCAGCAGTTACTCGCCAGGGGGGCTGGGGGAGCAGTACTTC. The chain links TRBV6-5 to TRBJ2-7; TRBD1 might be the D (7 bases). Looked up from germline, CDR1 is MNHEY and CDR2 is SVGAGI. There are 15 residues in the CDR3. V lost 0 bases, J lost 7 bases, and 16 bases lay in between.

The J gene is TRBJ2-7, the V gene TRBV5-7; 10 nucleotides line up with TRBD1. TRBV5-7 is noted as an ORF with a role that remains uncertain. This CDR3 has 15 residues. J was trimmed by 6 bases and V by 4 bases; bases with no gene match: 10. CDR3 nucleotide sequence: TGTGCCAGCAGCCCCAGGACAGGGGGTTCGGCCGAGCAGTACTTC. It encodes CASSPRTGGSAEQYF.

The chain couples TRBV6-6 to TRBJ2-5, with TRBD2 identical over 14 bases. The J call is doubtful: the DNA matches TRBJ2-7 better. Per the germline V gene, CDR1 is MNHNY and CDR2 is SVGAGI (reference sequence). CDR3 size: 16 residues. CDR3 bases: TGTGCCAGCAGTAAAATCGGGACTAGCGGGGGCTACGAGCAGTACTTC. Translated: CASSKIGTSGGYEQYF.

The V gene is TRBV6-1, the J gene TRBJ1-5; D is uncertain. V was shortened by 8 bases and J by 1 base, with 9 bases between the two germline ends. CDR3 length equals 13 residues. CDR1 is MNHNS and CDR2 is SASEGT in the germline V gene. Here the CDR3 DNA reads TGTGCCAGCTTAAAACAAAGCAATCAGCCCCAGCATTTT. It is translated as CASLKQSNQPQHF.

To note about this clone: Other DNA sequences within the sample encode an identical CDR3. The J gene is TRBJ2-5, the V gene TRBV30; D may be TRBD1 (5 bases). CDR1 is GTSNPN and CDR2 is SVGIG in the germline V gene (reference sequence). The CDR3 spans 14 residues. V lost 2 bases to trimming and J lost 0 bases, with 10 bases between them. The CDR3 DNA follows: TGTGCCTGGAGTTTGGGGCAGTACCAAGAGACCCAGTACTTC. As protein: CAWSLGQYQETQYF.

The chain is built from TRBV6-1 and TRBJ2-3, with 11 bases aligning to TRBD2. V dropped 4 bases and J dropped 0; count of bases not matched to a gene: 3. CDR3 size: 16 residues. Germline V gene data show CDR1 as MNHNS and CDR2 as SASEGT. CDR3 nucleotide sequence: TGTGCCAGCAGTGCCCGACTAGCGGGGAGCACAGATACGCAGTATTTT. Amino acid sequence: CASSARLAGSTDTQYF.

The CDR3 region has the DNA TGTGCCAGTAGTCTCCTAGGACAGGGTGTCACCAAAAACATTCAGTACTTC. Translated: CASSLLGQGVTKNIQYF. This chain links TRBV19 with TRBJ2-4; 8 bases fit TRBD1. Per the germline V gene, CDR1 is LNHDA and CDR2 is SQIVND (reference sequence). The CDR3 has 17 residues. The V gene end was trimmed by 5 bases and the J gene end by 2 bases; junction bases not matched to a gene: 11.

This chain connects TRBV7-8 to TRBJ2-7, with D perhaps matching TRBD1 (5 bases). The V end lost 0 bases, the J end lost 1 base, and 13 bases lay between the germline ends. Germline CDR1 and CDR2: SGHVS and FQNEAQ. The CDR3 covers 16 residues. The CDR3 spells CASSLARQGFSYEQYF. CDR3 sequence (DNA): TGTGCCAGCAGCTTAGCGCGGCAGGGCTTTTCCTACGAGCAGTACTTC.

The chain couples TRBV11-1 to TRBJ2-2; a possible D gene is TRBD2 (5 bases). This CDR3 contains 14 residues. In germline, CDR1 is SGHAT, CDR2 FQDESV (reference sequence). V lost 5 bases and J lost 2, with 9 bases in between. The CDR3 is CASSLLENTGELFF. Here the CDR3 DNA reads TGTGCCAGCAGCCTACTAGAAAACACCGGGGAGCTGTTTTTT. The whole variable domain, filled in from reference TRBV11-1 and TRBJ2-2, reads EAEVAQSPRYKITEKSQAVAFWCDPISGHATLYWYRQILGQGPELLVQFQDESVVDDSQLPKDRFSAERLKGVDSTLKIQPAELGDSAMYLCASSLLENTGELFFGEGSRLTVL.